What follows is one T cell receptor beta chain and its context. Antigen specificity is unknown. The sample belongs to a study of cytomegalovirus exposure and HLA in healthy donors. Findings and limits, study-wide: Among the CMV-associated chains, a few were confirmed in vitro as specific for CMV antigens.

Germline CDR1 reads SQVTM; CDR2 reads ANQGSEA. The CDR3 extends over 15 amino acids. Germline trimming cut 7 bases from V and 8 bases from J; bases unmatched to any gene: 19. PCR involved 60 Vbeta and 13 Jbeta primers. Profiled with immunoSEQ multiplex PCR; TCRdb holds only in-frame clones, not every one. The profile shows some 120,000 clones, roughly 80% of them singletons. Sequences were obtained from PBMCs. The receptor comes from a man aged 25-45 years in good health and CMV-seronegative. The chain uses TRBV29-1 and TRBJ1-2, with 7 bases fitting TRBD1. The DNA for the CDR3 is TGCAGCGCCAATCAGGGGGGACAGCGAAGGATGGGCTACACCTTC. This gives the protein CSANQGGQRRMGYTF.